Listed below are T cell receptor beta chains from one sample, sequenced in a study of T-cell memory formation after mild COVID-19. From the 5' RACE reads, TCRdb called clonotypes with MiXCR, one entry per CDR3 protein. In the table there are about 390,000 distinct CDR3 sequences, 15% to 20% of which are singletons. Source material: PBMCs or a T cell subset sorted from them (not recorded which). The receptors stem from a man between 18 and 29 years old who had mild COVID-19 (a few samples of this study predate the infection). Cell type and time point are not known. Each CDR3 is given with its conserved first and last residue. Each record gives: CDR3 DNA, CDR3 protein, D gene, J gene, CDR3 length, clone size, V gene. D genes are given only for firm matches. The listing skips clone size in some rows; elsewhere it reads once, few, many or a size class.

TGCAGCGTTGTTGCAGGGAACCTCTACGAGCAGTACTTC CSVVAGNLYEQYF NA TRBJ2-7 13 NA TRBV29-1
TGTGCCAGCAGAAGGACAGGTCGTAGGAATGAGCAGTTCTTC CASRRTGRRNEQFF TRBD1 TRBJ2-1 14 few TRBV6-2/TRBV6-3
TGTGCCAGCAGAGTGGCGGGGGGGTCATTGCAGACCCAGTACTTC CASRVAGGSLQTQYF TRBD2 TRBJ2-5 15 few TRBV7-2
TGCGCCAGCAGCTTGGCTAGGACAGACACTGAAGCTTTCTTT CASSLARTDTEAFF NA TRBJ1-1 14 NA TRBV5-1
TGTGCCAGCAGCTTTCTAAGCGGGGGGGACAATGAGCAGTTCTTC CASSFLSGGDNEQFF TRBD2 TRBJ2-1 15 many TRBV5-6
TGTGCCAGCAGTTACAACAGGGAAAAAAACATTCAGTACTTC CASSYNREKNIQYF NA TRBJ2-4 14 NA TRBV6-2/TRBV6-3
TGTGCCAGCAGCGCACGGGTATACTACGAGCAGTACTTC CASSARVYYEQYF NA TRBJ2-7 13 few TRBV7-2
TGTGCCAGCAGTTTATGGCCGGCCTCCTATGGCTACACCTTC CASSLWPASYGYTF NA TRBJ1-2 14 NA TRBV27
TGTGCCATCAGGACTGACTCCTACGAGCAGTACTTC CAIRTDSYEQYF NA TRBJ2-7 12 many TRBV10-3
TGCAGTGCTAGAGATGAGGGGGCCTTCAATCAGCCCCAGCATTTT CSARDEGAFNQPQHF TRBD1 TRBJ1-5 15 NA TRBV20-1
TGTGCCAGCAGTTACTTCGCCACAGGGTCCTATAATTCACCCCTCCACTTT CASSYFATGSYNSPLHF NA TRBJ1-6 17 NA TRBV6-5
TGCGCCAGCAGCTTGGAGACGGAGGGCTACACCTTC CASSLETEGYTF NA TRBJ1-2 12 NA TRBV5-1
TGTGCCAGCAGCCGTGGGACCGCCGTCATCGATTTGGAGACCCAGTACTTC CASSRGTAVIDLETQYF NA TRBJ2-5 17 NA TRBV4-2
TGTGCCAGCCTGGGACTAGCGGAAACCGGGGAGCTGTTTTTT CASLGLAETGELFF TRBD2 TRBJ2-2 14 NA TRBV10-3
TGTGCCAGCAGACCAGTCCGGGGACAGGTTTACACCGGGGAGCTGTTTTTT CASRPVRGQVYTGELFF TRBD1 TRBJ2-2 17 few TRBV11-2
TGCGCCAGCAGCTTGGATCCGGGAGCCGACTATGGCTACACCTTC CASSLDPGADYGYTF NA TRBJ1-2 15 few TRBV5-1
TGCAGTGCCACCGACAGGACCAATGAGCAGTTCTTC CSATDRTNEQFF NA TRBJ2-1 12 NA TRBV20-1
TGTGCCAGCAGCTTCGAGTACACAGATACGCAGTATTTT CASSFEYTDTQYF NA TRBJ2-3 13 few TRBV11-2
TGTGCCAGCAGCTACAGACAGGGGACCACAGATACGCAGTATTTT CASSYRQGTTDTQYF TRBD1 TRBJ2-3 15 few TRBV7-9
TGTGCCAGCAGAATGGACCTGAGGGGGACCTATACGCAGTATTTT CASRMDLRGTYTQYF NA TRBJ2-3 15 NA TRBV7-8
TGTGCCAGCAGTTTATCCGCTCGGGTGCAAGAGACCCAGTACTTC CASSLSARVQETQYF NA TRBJ2-5 15 NA TRBV27
TGTGCCAGCAGCTTTGACAGACAAGAGACCCAGTACTTC CASSFDRQETQYF NA TRBJ2-5 13 many TRBV7-2
TGTGCCAGCAGTGAACCCCGCGGGGGGTCCTACAATGAGCAGTTCTTC CASSEPRGGSYNEQFF TRBD2 TRBJ2-1 16 NA TRBV6-1
TGCAGTGCTAGTCGACCGATAGGGACAGGGGCAGATACGCAGTATTTT CSASRPIGTGADTQYF TRBD1 TRBJ2-3 16 few TRBV20-1
TGCGCCAGCAGCCAAGACCTAACGAATGGGGCTCCGAGATTT CASSQDLTNGAPRF NA TRBJ1-6 14 NA TRBV4-3
TGTGCCAGCAGTCGAACCGCGCTCAAGGGAGAGACCCAGTACTTC CASSRTALKGETQYF NA TRBJ2-5 15 NA TRBV6-5
TGCGCCAGCAGTCCCGGACAGGGTCCGGAAAAACTGTTTTTT CASSPGQGPEKLFF TRBD1 TRBJ1-4 14 few TRBV5-1
TGTGCCAGCAGCTCCGGGACAGGAGGGTTCGATCAGCCCCAGCATTTT CASSSGTGGFDQPQHF TRBD1 TRBJ1-5 16 few TRBV7-9
TGCAGCGTCCTGCCCCCTTTCTCCGGGACAGGGGTCGTAGGGGATGGCTACACCTTC CSVLPPFSGTGVVGDGYTF TRBD1 TRBJ1-2 19 NA TRBV29-1
TGTGCCAGCAGTTTAGTGGGTGGAGGGGCCTACAATGAGCAGTTCTTC CASSLVGGGAYNEQFF NA TRBJ2-1 16 few TRBV12-3/TRBV12-4
TGTGCCTGGAGTGTGTGGGCGGGGGGGAGCACAGATACGCAGTATTTT CAWSVWAGGSTDTQYF TRBD2 TRBJ2-3 16 NA TRBV30
TGCGCCAGCAGCTTGGCTGTGACTAACAGAAACTACGAGCAGTACTTC CASSLAVTNRNYEQYF NA TRBJ2-7 16 NA TRBV5-1
TGTGCCAGCACCTCCGGACAGGGGGTAGGACAGCCCCAGCATTTT CASTSGQGVGQPQHF NA TRBJ1-5 15 NA TRBV21-1
TGTGCCAGCAGTGTCCTAGCGGGGGGGGAAGGGGCGCAGTATTTT CASSVLAGGEGAQYF TRBD2 TRBJ2-3 15 NA TRBV2
TGTGCCAGCAGCTTAGGGACTAGCGGGGCCCATTCGCGAGAGACCCAGTACTTC CASSLGTSGAHSRETQYF TRBD2 TRBJ2-5 18 NA TRBV7-9
TGTGCCAGCAGCTTGTGGACAGACCAAGAGACCCAGTACTTC CASSLWTDQETQYF NA TRBJ2-5 14 NA TRBV5-4
TGTGCCAGCAGCGTGACTAGCGGGGGGGCGGCAGATACGCAGTATTTT CASSVTSGGAADTQYF TRBD2 TRBJ2-3 16 NA TRBV9
TGTGCCAGCCGGCACAGGGAAATGAACACTGAAGCTTTCTTT CASRHREMNTEAFF NA TRBJ1-1 14 NA TRBV19
TGCGCCAGCAGGACAGGGATCAGGGAGACCCAGTACTTC CASRTGIRETQYF TRBD1 TRBJ2-5 13 few TRBV5-1
TGTGCCAGCAGACTATCGACAGACAATAGCAATCAGCCCCAGCATTTT CASRLSTDNSNQPQHF NA TRBJ1-5 16 NA TRBV6-2/TRBV6-3
TGTGCCAGCAGCGCCCTTTGGGGCGGAGCGGGGGCGAACACCGGGGAGCTGTTTTTT CASSALWGGAGANTGELFF TRBD2 TRBJ2-2 19 NA TRBV9
TGCAGTGCGGGACGTTATGGCTACACCTTC CSAGRYGYTF NA TRBJ1-2 10 NA TRBV20-1
TGCGCCAGCAGCCAAGATGGACAGGGGGCCTATCGACAGCCCCAGCATTTT CASSQDGQGAYRQPQHF TRBD1 TRBJ1-5 17 few TRBV4-1
TGTGCCAGCAGTAACGGACCCGTCGATGAGCAGTTCTTC CASSNGPVDEQFF NA TRBJ2-1 13 NA TRBV6-5
TGTGCCAGCAGCTTAGCGTGGCAGGCGCGCGGCTACACCTTC CASSLAWQARGYTF NA TRBJ1-2 14 few TRBV7-8
TGCGCCAGCAGCCCGGCGGGGGACGCGGGGGAGCTGTTTTTT CASSPAGDAGELFF TRBD2 TRBJ2-2 14 NA TRBV4-1
TGTGCCAGCAGCCGCTTTGGGGACCAAGAGACCCAGTACTTC CASSRFGDQETQYF NA TRBJ2-5 14 once TRBV11-2
TGCGCCAGCAGCTCTCAGGGTACGAAGACCGGGGAGCTGTTTTTT CASSSQGTKTGELFF NA TRBJ2-2 15 NA TRBV5-1
TGTGCCACAAGGACAGGGATCACCGGGGAGCTGTTTTTT CATRTGITGELFF TRBD1 TRBJ2-2 13 NA TRBV24-1